These T cell receptor beta chains were read from a single sample in a study of CD8+CD57+ T cells in acquired aplastic anemia. Via MiXCR, TCRdb re-called the reads, giving one row per CDR3 protein. This table has 200,000 to 250,000 distinct CDR3 sequences, 55% to 65% appearing once. Sample: sorted CD4+, CD8+, or CD8+CD57+ T cells (not recorded which) from PBMCs. The receptors were gathered from a human donor with aplastic anemia. CDR3s include the opening cysteine and the closing phenylalanine or tryptophan. D genes are given only for firm matches. Expanded clones get a size class; other rows say once, few or many, or leave the size out.

D	size	V	J	DNA	CDR3
TRBD1	NA	TRBV15	TRBJ1-1	TGTGCCACCACTCAGGGGGCTACTGAAGCTTTCTTT	CATTQGATEAFF
NA	NA	TRBV20-1	TRBJ2-1	TGCAGTGCTAGGGGGGGCCTATCCTACAATGAGCAGTTCTTC	CSARGGLSYNEQFF
NA	few	TRBV19	TRBJ1-5	TGTGCCAGTAGTGGCAGGGAAGGCGGCAATCAGCCCCAGCATTTT	CASSGREGGNQPQHF
NA	many	TRBV6-5	TRBJ1-2	TGTGCCAGCTACCGGGCTCTTAGGGGCTACACCTTC	CASYRALRGYTF
NA	NA	TRBV24-1	TRBJ2-1	TGTGCCACCAGTGATTCTGCAGGGATCTACAATGAGCAGTTCTTC	CATSDSAGIYNEQFF
TRBD2	NA	TRBV20-1	TRBJ2-3	TGCAGTGCTAGAGATATAAGCGGGAGCGTCGATACGCAGTATTTT	CSARDISGSVDTQYF
TRBD1	NA	TRBV25-1	TRBJ1-1	TGTGCCAGCAGTGAATATATGGGCGGGAACAGGGGCAATGAAGCTTTCTTT	CASSEYMGGNRGNEAFF
NA	few	TRBV6-4	TRBJ2-7	TGTGCCAGCAGCCAAACGGAGGGAGGCAGCTACGAGCAGTACTTC	CASSQTEGGSYEQYF
TRBD1	NA	TRBV5-6	TRBJ2-7	TGTGCCAGCAGCCCGGGACAGGGGTCAACCTACGAGCAGTACTTC	CASSPGQGSTYEQYF
NA	NA	TRBV7-9	TRBJ2-7	TGTGCCAGCAGCTTAGACGCAGTCTCCTACGAGCAGTACTTC	CASSLDAVSYEQYF
NA	many	TRBV14	TRBJ1-2	TGTGCCAGCAGCCAAGATGAGGTCCCCATCTGGGGCTACACCTTC	CASSQDEVPIWGYTF
TRBD1	NA	TRBV2	TRBJ2-5	TGTGCCAGCATTCGGACAGGGGGGGAGACCCAGTACTTC	CASIRTGGETQYF
NA	NA	TRBV10-3	TRBJ2-7	TGTGCCACGCAGGGGATCCCGTCGGAGCAGTACTTC	CATQGIPSEQYF
NA	many	TRBV11-2	TRBJ2-2	TGTGCCAGCAGCTTCTCTTGGGGGGACTTTTCGAACACCGGGGAGCTGTTTTTT	CASSFSWGDFSNTGELFF
NA	NA	TRBV19	TRBJ1-2	TGTGCCAGTAGTATCACCTTACAGAATGGCTACACCTTC	CASSITLQNGYTF
TRBD1	few	TRBV9	TRBJ2-3	TGTGCCAGCAGCCTGGGACAGTATACAGATACGCAGTATTTT	CASSLGQYTDTQYF
NA	NA	TRBV2	TRBJ2-1	TGTGCCAGCAGTGAAGGGACATACCGACATGAGCAGTTCTTC	CASSEGTYRHEQFF
NA	NA	TRBV24-1	TRBJ1-5	TGTGCCACCAGTGATTCAGGGGATCAGCCCCAGCATTTT	CATSDSGDQPQHF
NA	few	TRBV29-1	TRBJ2-6	TGCAGCGTTGGATGGGGGGCCAACGTCCTGACTTTC	CSVGWGANVLTF
NA	NA	TRBV7-6	TRBJ2-5	TGTGCCGTGGCTGGCGGGCGGCAAGAGACCCAGTACTTC	CAVAGGRQETQYF